Sequencing of this T cell receptor beta chain was carried out in a study of response to subunit inactivated influenza vaccine. Trimming took 2 bases from V and 1 from J, leaving 4 bases between them. Germline V CDR1 and CDR2: KGHSH, LQKENI. CDR3 size: 13 residues. One entry per CDR3 protein results from TCRdb running MiXCR on the RT-PCR reads. The top ten clones hold less than 9% of a sample with about 650,000 distinct CDR3 sequences, approximately 14% of them seen once. Overall study findings and caveats: With each seasonal influenza vaccination, the authors suggested, few new T cells are recruited.

About this clonotype itself: The antigen remains unidentified.

This sequence originates from a man aged 45-60 years who received an inactivated influenza vaccine. This material consisted of PBMCs from blood, taken 14 days before vaccination. The chain joins TRBV18 to TRBJ2-3; the D is unclear. Here the CDR3 reads CASSPWGTDTQYF. CDR3 sequence (DNA): TGTGCCAGCTCACCATGGGGCACAGATACGCAGTATTTT.